This section outlines one T cell receptor beta chain sequence together with its context. Its specificity is not known. The data were taken from a study of response to subunit inactivated influenza vaccine. The germline V and J ends were trimmed by 2 bases and 3 bases, with 14 bases remaining between them. Germline V CDR1 and CDR2: DFQATT, SNEGSKA (reference sequence). The CDR3 has 15 amino acids. Findings and limits, study-wide: The authors suggested that few new T cells are recruited per seasonal influenza vaccination.

TCRdb analysed the RT-PCR reads with MiXCR anew, one entry per CDR3 protein. The sample includes roughly 790,000 distinct CDR3 sequences, over 20% of them seen just once. The specimen comprised PBMCs from blood, sampled around 5 days after vaccination. The chain carries TRBV20-1 and TRBJ1-5, with D hard to call. The sequence was obtained from a man in his fifties or sixties who received an inactivated influenza vaccine. As DNA, the CDR3 is TGCAGTGCTAGAAAGGCAGCGAACTTCAATCAGCCCCAGCATTTT. Its protein product is CSARKAANFNQPQHF.